This T cell receptor (beta chain) was retrieved from a study of T cell responses to AZD1222 COVID-19 vaccine. Here immunoSEQ multiplex PCR was the method, and the copy in TCRdb shows in-frame clones only, minus some. The table has some 150,000 clones, around 90% seen once. In regard to this clone: Its antigen remains unidentified.

There are 15 residues in the CDR3. Deletions cut 1 base from V and 6 bases from J, with 15 bases between. Germline V gives CDR1 SGHTA, CDR2 FQGTGA. Study-wide results and caveats: The peak T cell response came first, and repertoires were sampled only after it. Only 5 or 6 people who got AZD1222 tested seropositive at baseline. Dominant at 160-218 and 743-854, vaccine-associated CD4 TCRs also spanned spike. Clonal diversity may have been underestimated in mostly white British donors.

The material was peripheral blood, obtained 28 days after the second AZD1222 dose. This TCR was recovered from an adult who received the AZD1222 COVID-19 vaccine. The rearrangement links TRBV7-3 to TRBJ1-2; perhaps TRBD1 as D (6 bases). The CDR3 spells CASSLIPGTINGYTF. The DNA of the CDR3 is TGTGCCAGCAGCTTAATTCCCGGGACAATTAATGGCTACACCTTC.